The source of this TCR beta chain is a study of T-cell reconstitution after alpha-beta-depleted transplantation in children. This clonotype was seen ten or more times. The antigen is not known. In germline, CDR1 is LGHNA, CDR2 YSLEER. The CDR3 contains 14 residues. V was shortened by 0 bases and J by 9 bases, with 12 bases between the two germline ends. During its preparation, the TCRbeta library received unique molecular identifiers. TCRdb used MiXCR to reprocess the PCR reads, holding one entry per CDR3 protein. The table includes roughly 500,000 distinct CDR3 sequences, roughly 10% detected once. Study conclusions and caveats: After one year, T-cell counts and TCRbeta diversity mostly came from new T cells.

This receptor was identified in a child aged 2-15 years with inherited bone marrow failure, due to receive a stem cell transplant. This rearrangement joins TRBV4-3 to TRBJ2-1, with D unclear. Sample: PBMCs, taken before TCRalphabeta/CD19-depleted stem cell transplant. The CDR3 coding sequence is TGCGCCAGCAGCCAAGAGAGTTTGGGTCCTGAGCAGTTCTTC. It specifies CASSQESLGPEQFF.